The rows below give T cell receptor beta chains drawn from one sample of a study of T cells in Graves' hyperthyroidism and ophthalmopathy. In TCRdb, the multiplex PCR reads were re-called with MiXCR into one record per CDR3 protein. The sample yields fewer than 650,000 distinct CDR3 sequences, over 12% seen once. Input material: blood. The source of these receptors is a woman between 18 and 29 years old with Graves' ophthalmopathy. Both conserved end residues are part of each CDR3.

J gene: TRBJ1-1
V gene: TRBV11-2
CDR3 protein: CASNFAGVVTEAFF

J gene: TRBJ1-5
V gene: TRBV5-1
CDR3 protein: CASSFQGGNQPQHF

J gene: TRBJ1-5
V gene: TRBV7-2
CDR3 protein: CASSRAVAGGNQPQHF

J gene: TRBJ2-1
V gene: TRBV7-3
CDR3 protein: CASSLGSYNEQFF

J gene: TRBJ2-3
V gene: TRBV5-1
CDR3 protein: CASSLAPSSMSTDTQYF

J gene: TRBJ1-2
V gene: TRBV10-3
CDR3 protein: CAISGPTGGYGYTF

J gene: TRBJ1-2
V gene: TRBV27
CDR3 protein: CASRMGRGNYGYTF

J gene: TRBJ2-7
V gene: TRBV27
CDR3 protein: CASSFREGSYEQYF

J gene: TRBJ2-7
V gene: TRBV2
CDR3 protein: CARETSGSTYEQYF

J gene: TRBJ2-7
V gene: TRBV6-2/TRBV6-3
CDR3 protein: CASRTGLGDAAEQYF

J gene: TRBJ2-1
V gene: TRBV11-2
CDR3 protein: CASSHPYNEQFF

J gene: TRBJ2-1
V gene: TRBV14
CDR3 protein: CASRLVGGEQFF

J gene: TRBJ2-7
V gene: TRBV2
CDR3 protein: CASLSGTGASHEQYF

J gene: TRBJ1-5
V gene: TRBV4-3
CDR3 protein: CASSGARDSNQPQHF

J gene: TRBJ2-3
V gene: TRBV2
CDR3 protein: CASSSQGGSTDTQYF

J gene: TRBJ2-7
V gene: TRBV27
CDR3 protein: CASSFTSGFSYEQYF

J gene: TRBJ1-2
V gene: TRBV18
CDR3 protein: CASSPRTGGNYGYTF

J gene: TRBJ2-7
V gene: TRBV11-3
CDR3 protein: CAGTASSDSYEQYF

J gene: TRBJ2-1
V gene: TRBV27
CDR3 protein: CASSLSRASNEQFF

J gene: TRBJ2-3
V gene: TRBV28
CDR3 protein: CASSLRDTGAGDTQYF

J gene: TRBJ1-2
V gene: TRBV11-2
CDR3 protein: CASSLDHRAGYTF

J gene: TRBJ1-5
V gene: TRBV6-5
CDR3 protein: CASSYSRSGTGGDQPQHF

J gene: TRBJ2-2
V gene: TRBV12-3/TRBV12-4
CDR3 protein: CASRSGRNTGELFF

J gene: TRBJ2-3
V gene: TRBV2
CDR3 protein: CASSEGALAGGSDTQYF

J gene: TRBJ2-5
V gene: TRBV7-9
CDR3 protein: CASSLPGQGYQETQYF

J gene: TRBJ1-1
V gene: TRBV11-1
CDR3 protein: CASSLAKQGSEAFF

J gene: TRBJ1-4
V gene: TRBV7-8
CDR3 protein: CASSHQIPGQVRRLEKLFF

J gene: TRBJ2-1
V gene: TRBV10-2
CDR3 protein: CASNPSSQRGSYNEQFF

J gene: TRBJ1-1
V gene: TRBV2
CDR3 protein: CASSADRTLFAEAFF

J gene: TRBJ1-3
V gene: TRBV19
CDR3 protein: CASHYVGLVRFGNTIYF

J gene: TRBJ2-7
V gene: TRBV30
CDR3 protein: CAWSQRASRYEQYF

J gene: TRBJ1-2
V gene: TRBV12-3/TRBV12-4
CDR3 protein: CASRLGQEEGYTF

J gene: TRBJ2-7
V gene: TRBV11-3
CDR3 protein: CASTAGGEQYF

J gene: TRBJ2-7
V gene: TRBV4-1
CDR3 protein: CASSHHAASPYEQYF

J gene: TRBJ2-1
V gene: TRBV4-1
CDR3 protein: CASHPGGGSYNEQFF

J gene: TRBJ2-7
V gene: TRBV5-1
CDR3 protein: CASTYRAEPSYEQYF

J gene: TRBJ2-1
V gene: TRBV7-3
CDR3 protein: CASSSRSGSSYNEQFF

J gene: TRBJ2-5
V gene: TRBV7-2
CDR3 protein: CASSLWGVGLETQYF

J gene: TRBJ2-1
V gene: TRBV4-1
CDR3 protein: CASSPLPSARYNEQFF

J gene: TRBJ1-1
V gene: TRBV20-1
CDR3 protein: CSARVGGNTEAFF

J gene: TRBJ1-6
V gene: TRBV7-3
CDR3 protein: CASSLTGGGSPLHF

J gene: TRBJ2-7
V gene: TRBV5-1
CDR3 protein: CASSLGGTSSYEQYF